This T cell receptor beta chain was sequenced in a study of immune heterogeneity within non-small cell lung tumors listed by TCRdb under 2018. A note on the overall study: Histology comprised a few squamous cell carcinomas, approximately nine non-squamous carcinomas and 1 tumor not otherwise specified. To examine intratumoral immune heterogeneity, the study used whole-exome sequencing, RNA-seq and TCR beta repertoire sequencing on multiple spatially distinct regions of each NSCLC tumor. Transcriptome data were available for just about 40 loci from about a dozen patients, whereas TCR repertoire analysis spanned 60 or so tumor loci from fewer than 17 patients. For mutant peptides 8 to 11 amino acids long, netMHCpan-3.0 predicted neoantigen binding to the HLA alleles of each patient.

V and J are truncated by 4 bases and 12 bases respectively, leaving an intervening sequence of 18 bases. Taken from cysteine to phenylalanine, the CDR3 has 14 residues. The retained sequence is limited to the CDR3, 42 bases, with the frame set at the first base. CDR1 and CDR2 (MNHNS, SASEGT) derive from the germline V gene. On this clonotype itself: No cognate antigen has been identified for it. No base quality values were provided; no much bigger clone lies one nucleotide off.

The TCR beta CDR3 region was amplified with a multiplex PCR system whose first round ran for approximately 10 cycles using 32 V-gene forward primers and 13 J-gene reverse primers. A QIAGEN Multiplex PCR Kit was used for first-round PCR, and the primer sequences were filed in Chinese patent CN105087789A. Illumina universal primers were attached in a second round of PCR run with the Phusion High-Fidelity PCR Kit. TCR libraries were paired-end sequenced at 151 bp read length on the Illumina HiSeq X Ten platform. Per the original workflow: Reads without multiplex PCR primers were removed using Cutadapt, read pairs were merged using PEAR, and CDR3 regions were called using MiXCR with default settings. Repertoire diversity used Shannon entropy, and clonality was computed as one minus Shannon entropy divided by ln of productive unique sequence count. A clonotype counted as a dominant or high-frequency T-cell clone when its frequency was 0.5% or higher. TCRdb itself trimmed the public reads at Q25 with fastp, ran MiXCR and retained productive beta chains. Duplicate CDR3 protein sequences are folded into a single record with the most common DNA and genes. The V and J calls and clone size come from TCRdb's table, not from the authors' own analysis. The sample data list roughly 7,200 distinct CDR3 sequences, and 22% of these were observed just once. The ten top clones hold roughly 15% of the sample.

The TCR template was genomic DNA extracted from bulk tumor tissue, and approximately 650 ng of gDNA was amplified for each sample. During surgery, multiple biopsies were taken from each primary tumor, with sampling sites spaced as far apart as possible within the tumor mass. The study cohort was described as untreated, and the patients were newly diagnosed NSCLC cases having curative surgery. Donors were roughly 16 newly diagnosed non-small cell lung cancer patients undergoing surgery with curative intent. Resected tumor masses were reviewed by two independent pathologists. Only DNA and RNA samples of high quality went on to sequencing. On the study overall, not on this receptor specifically: Within a patient, identical dominant CDR3B clonotypes were found to recur across loci, yet unique high-frequency clones were also harbored in different tumor locations. High-frequency TCR beta clonotypes were largely distinct between individual patients. Local T-cell repertoire clonality showed a statistically significant but moderate positive correlation with local tumor mutational burden (R around 0.31).

The sequence derives from a man in his 60s with non-small cell lung cancer. Sequenced material: lung tumor tissue. The chain links TRBV6-1 with TRBJ1-4; a tentative D call is TRBD1 (5 bases match). The DNA sequence is TGTGCCAGCAGTGGGACGGGGGGACGGGGGGAACTGTTTTTT. The translation is CASSGTGGRGELFF.